This TCR beta chain was profiled in a study of blood T cell repertoires in COVID-19. The overall study: Material from acute and convalescent COVID-19 was sourced from the United States, Italy and Spain.

The germline V gene has CDR1 MGHRA and CDR2 YSYEKL. The ends lost 4 bases at V and 2 bases at J; junction bases unmatched: 7. The CDR3 has 15 residues. Sequencing used immunoSEQ multiplex PCR; TCRdb keeps in-frame clones, though not all of them. The sample holds some 300,000 clones, just under 90% seen once. The V and J genes are TRBV4-1 and TRBJ2-5; TRBD1 agrees at 7 bases. Sequenced input: PBMCs or T cells enriched from blood (not recorded which). This receptor was taken from a woman in her forties or fifties who had been exposed to COVID-19. The CDR3 DNA reads TGCGCCAGCAGCCTCCTCGGCAGGGGGCAAGAGACCCAGTACTTC. Translated: CASSLLGRGQETQYF.